This entry concerns a single T cell receptor (beta chain). The antigen remains undetermined. Regulatory T cells were sorted as CD4+CD25hiCD127low/negative cells. This record comes from a study of B cell selection in AIRE deficiency. Whole-study findings and limits: CDR3s were shorter in shared Treg sequences, reflecting few non-templated nucleotide insertions. In TCRBV usage, CDR3 length and diversity, patient Tconv and Treg cells matched healthy donors. Only about 9.3% of about 3,500 shared Treg sequences were patient-specific; 31.6% healthy-specific.

The data were produced by immunoSEQ multiplex PCR, yet TCRdb's version contains in-frame clones alone and is incomplete. The sample has about 18,000 clones; under 95% are singletons. There are 14 residues in the CDR3. CDR1 and CDR2 from the germline V gene are SNHLY and FYNNEI. V was pared by 5 bases and J by 7 bases, with 17 bases between. The clonotype comes from a human donor in good health. Source material: CD4+CD25+ Tregs sorted from PBMCs. The chain is built from TRBV2 and TRBJ1-2, with D perhaps matching TRBD1 (5 bases). The CDR3 loop reads CASSLGMGDIGYTF. The DNA for the CDR3 is TGTGCCAGCAGTTTGGGGATGGGGGATATTGGCTACACCTTC.